This T cell receptor beta chain was sequenced for a study of molecular identifiers for immune sequencing clone quantification (dated by TCRdb to 2016 to 2019). A note on the overall study: For a replicate experiment, the RNA from either 20,000 or 100,000 naive CD8 T cells was divided into five aliquots, and four of those aliquots went on to sequencing. CD8 T cells were used in a methods study to benchmark molecular-identifier clustering-based TCR repertoire sequencing (MIDCIRS) and TCR RNA copy counting.

Points on this clonotype: This receptor's antigen is unknown. A much larger clone sits a single nucleotide away, making a read error possible.

Results the study describes overall, beyond this receptor: In CMV-specific effector cells, clones with more than 20 RNA copies contained over 99% of molecules, whereas in naive cells such clones contained under 1% of molecules. Modeling indicated about 3.1 TCR RNA copies recovered per cell, compared with roughly 10 by digital PCR, which implies a capture efficiency of around 29%. Spiked-in Jurkat TCR RNA equal to a single cell's worth was reported to be detectable even within 1,100,000 naive CD8 T cells. Spiked-in Jurkat TCR RNA (approximately 10 copies' worth), which is not part of the donor repertoire, was contained in the naive libraries. Identical TCR molecules sharing a barcode could cause highly expanded clone sizes to be underestimated. When barcode sub-clustering was not used, chimeric consensus sequences inflated TCR diversity, with chimeras reaching as high as 47%.

The CDR3 sequence holds 13 residues, the cysteine and phenylalanine included. The sequence is cut down to CDR3 DNA, 39 bases in frame from base 1. V and J are truncated by 9 bases and 0 bases respectively, leaving an intervening sequence of 11 bases. Looking up the germline V gene yields CDR1 SNHLY and CDR2 FYNNEI. Libraries were constructed by PCR. TCRdb shows the sequencer as NextSeq 500. Bulk TCR libraries were generated as previously described, with the TCR primers listed in Table S5 used. Total RNA was purified with the Qiagen AllPrep DNA/RNA kit. Before analysis, reads from multiple sequencing runs of the same library were pooled. The study's own analysis went as follows. Reads were retained only if an exact TCR constant sequence was present, and the retained reads were trimmed to 150 nt and grouped according to their 12-nt molecular barcodes. Reads inside each barcode group were sub-clustered using a 15% Levenshtein threshold, and a quality-weighted consensus sequence was constructed for each RNA molecule. Non-functional sequences were removed, as were lower-count sequences one edit away from another. Based on a fit of two negative binomial distributions, barcode sub-clusters having less than 20% of the maximum read count were discarded. TCRdb cleaned the public reads at Q25 with fastp, built clones with MiXCR and kept in-frame beta chains. Each entry merges the rows of one CDR3 protein and shows their most common DNA and genes. It is TCRdb's table, rather than the study itself, that gives the V and J calls and clone size. The sample table records about 630,000 distinct CDR3 sequences; about 25% of these occur just once. The ten top clones hold about 0.8% of the sample.

Libraries of naive CD8 T cells were built from anywhere between roughly 19,000 and 1,000,000 sorted cells, with 10%, 30% or 50% of the purified RNA used. On a BD FACSAria II, naive CD8 T cells were FACS-sorted as CD8+CD4-CCR7+CD45RA+ and collected into RLT Plus buffer. Around 11 TCR copies' worth of Jurkat RNA were spiked into roughly 19,000-1,000,000 naive CD8 T cell samples to test detection sensitivity. CD8 T cells were enriched with RosetteSep CD8+ T Cell Enrichment Cocktail and Ficoll-Paque, followed by ACK red cell lysis. The chain links TRBV2 with TRBJ1-1, with no D gene named confidently. This receptor was taken from a human donor in good health. Some libraries in this study had Jurkat cell RNA spiked in. Sequencing was performed on naive CD8+ T cells from blood, with Jurkat cell RNA spiked in. Explained via the paper, the cell subset or site label denotes: FACS-sorted CD8+CD4-CCR7+CD45RA+ naive T cells. Here the CDR3 is given as CARREGLNTEAFF. In nucleotides, the sequence is TGTGCCAGAAGGGAAGGTCTGAACACTGAAGCTTTCTTT.